One sample yielded the 19 T cell receptor beta chains listed below, sequenced in a study of low-dose radiotherapy and immunotherapy resistance in tumors. TRAV- and TRBV-specific primers primed first-strand cDNA, covering alpha and beta chains. TCRs were put through 20 to 25 PCR cycles of amplification with Phusion. A constant-region primer and the V-primer adapter served as the primer pair. TCRdb processed the reads anew with MiXCR; each CDR3 protein has one entry. Of around 18,000 distinct CDR3 sequences in the sample, less than 85% were seen once. The receptor source for this set is a human donor with advanced metastatic prostate, ovarian, gallbladder or colorectal cancer (not recorded which). This table probably holds off-target reads from a library built for another chain.

V gene TRBV7-2 combines with J gene TRBJ1-4, with TRBD1 matching 8 bases. The J segment lost 4 bases and the V segment lost 10 bases, leaving 5 bases of the junction unmatched. The CDR3 extends over 13 amino acids. From germline, CDR1 is SGHTA and CDR2 FQGNSA. The CDR3 DNA sequence: TGTGCCACTCGGACAGGGTTTAATGAAAAACTGTTTTTT. This gives the protein CATRTGFNEKLFF. The variable domain in full, with the rest retrieved from reference TRBV7-2 and TRBJ1-4, is GAGVSQSPSNKVTEKGKDVELRCDPISGHTALYWYRQSLGQGLEFLIYFQGNSAPDKSGLPSDRFSAERTGGSVSTLTIQRTQQEDSAVYLCATRTGFNEKLFFGSGTQLSVL.

In this sample, this clonotype turned up a few times. This chain links TRBV2 with TRBJ2-1; D tentatively fits TRBD1 or TRBD2 (5 bases each). CDR3 length: 12 residues. The V end was cut by 5 bases, the J end by 8 bases, with 10 bases between. Germline V gene data show CDR1 as SNHLY and CDR2 as FYNNEI. The CDR3, as DNA: TGTGCCAGCAGTCGCGAGGGGTATGAGCAGTTCTTC. Translated, it gives CASSREGYEQFF.

CDR3 bases: TGTGCCAGCAGTTTCCTAGCGGGAGGCCCAGAAGATACGCAGTATTTT. The encoded protein is CASSFLAGGPEDTQYF. This chain uses TRBV6-2 or TRBV6-3 with TRBJ2-3, with 11 bases that match TRBD2. Germline CDR1 and CDR2: MNHEY and SVGEGT. The ends lost 4 bases at V and 5 bases at J; junction bases unmatched: 8. The CDR3 is made up of 16 amino acids.

This rearrangement joins TRBV2 to TRBJ1-5; D may be TRBD1 (5 bases). The V gene's germline CDR1 is SNHLY and CDR2 FYNNEI. This CDR3 comprises 15 residues. Between the trimmed V and J ends, which lost 3 bases and 4 bases, there was a span of 13 bases. CDR3 in amino acids: CASSEMIAGNQPQHF. In nucleotides, the CDR3 is TGTGCCAGCAGTGAGATGATAGCAGGGAATCAGCCCCAGCATTTT.

V is TRBV4-2 and J is TRBJ2-1; TRBD2 is a possible D gene (6 bases). Trimming removed 0 bases from V and 0 bases from J, with 9 bases in between. The length of the CDR3 is 16 residues. Germline assignment: CDR1 LGHNA and CDR2 YNFKEQ. For the CDR3, the DNA is TGTGCCAGCAGCCAAGATGGGAGGAGCTCCTACAATGAGCAGTTCTTC. This encodes CASSQDGRSSYNEQFF.

The V and J genes are TRBV29-1 and TRBJ1-1; D unclear. V lost 4 bases, J lost 1 base, and 7 bases lay in between. The CDR3 has 12 amino acids. Germline CDR1 SQVTM, CDR2 ANQGSEA. The CDR3 reads CSVGHQNTEAFF. DNA for the CDR3: TGCAGCGTTGGACACCAGAACACTGAAGCTTTCTTT.

The chain recombines TRBV23-1 with TRBJ1-5; no firm D call. TRBV23-1 is treated as an ORF (open reading frame) with a function not yet certain. Trimming took off 0 bases at V and 1 base at J, with 13 bases between the two ends. CDR3 length: 17 residues. The CDR3 loop reads CASSQSADPGSNQPQHF. The CDR3 DNA follows: TGCGCCAGCAGTCAATCGGCGGACCCCGGGAGCAATCAGCCCCAGCATTTT.

The chain links TRBV7-9 to TRBJ2-2; the D is unclear. The length of the CDR3 is 15 residues. V was clipped by 2 bases and J by 0 bases, with 7 bases between them. From germline, CDR1 is SEHNR and CDR2 FQNEAQ (reference sequence). Written as DNA, the CDR3 is TGTGCCAGCAGCTTACATACCACGAACACCGGGGAGCTGTTTTTT. As protein: CASSLHTTNTGELFF.

This clonotype was recorded a few times. CDR3 in DNA: TGTGCCAGCAGTGTACAGGGACGACCCCCCTTTTCCTACGAGCAGTACTTC. It encodes CASSVQGRPPFSYEQYF. J is TRBJ2-7 and V is TRBV6-1; the D gene is possibly TRBD1 (6 bases). The CDR3 sequence is 17 residues long. The V gene lost 4 bases and the J gene lost 1 base, with 20 bases spanning the gap. Germline CDR1 is MNHNS and CDR2 is SASEGT.

On this clonotype itself: Mismatch with germline at one junction end may stem from a read error. V gene TRBV10-3 combines with J gene TRBJ2-7, with D hard to call. There are 13 residues in the CDR3. Germline CDR1 is ENHRY and CDR2 is SYGVKD. The CDR3 DNA reads TGTGCCAGCAGTCGGATCGAACCCTACGAGCAGTACTTC. Translated: CASSRIEPYEQYF.

Points on this clonotype: Relative to the germline gene, one junction end is altered; a read error may explain this. The J gene is TRBJ2-1, the V gene TRBV13; 7 positions agree with TRBD2. Germline V lookup: CDR1 PRHDT, CDR2 FYEKMQ (reference sequence). CDR3 length: 15 amino acids. CDR3 sequence reads: CASRSSSGSYNEQFF. The DNA of the CDR3 is TGTGCCAGCAGGTCCTCTAGCGGTTCCTACAATGAGCAGTTTTTT. The full variable domain, its missing parts supplied by reference TRBV13 and TRBJ2-1, is AAGVIQSPRHLIKEKRETATLKCYPIPRHDTVYWYQQGPGQDPQFLISFYEKMQSDKGSIPDRFSAQQFSDYHSELNMSSLELGDSALYFCASRSSSGSYNEQFFGPGTRLTVL.

The chain carries TRBV9 and TRBJ1-2; maybe TRBD1 (6 bases). Germline loops: CDR1 SGDLS, CDR2 YYNGEE. This CDR3 spans 13 amino acids. Trimming removed 4 bases from V and 5 bases from J, with 12 bases in between. The CDR3 bases are TGTGCCAGCAGCCTTTCAACAGGGTATGGCTACACCTTC. Its translation is CASSLSTGYGYTF.

The chain combines TRBV29-1 with TRBJ2-3; no definite D call. Trimming pared 1 base from V and 2 bases from J, leaving 10 bases between. The CDR3 loop spans 14 amino acids. Per the germline V gene, CDR1 is SQVTM and CDR2 is ANQGSEA. CDR3 nucleotide sequence: TGCAGCGTTGAAGGAGTTGTAGTCACAGATACGCAGTATTTT. Its protein product is CSVEGVVVTDTQYF.

Only one count was recorded for this clonotype. The V call is TRBV19, the J call TRBJ1-5, with D possibly TRBD1 on 6 matching bases. CDR1 is LNHDA, CDR2 SQIVND, per germline (reference sequence). Trimming shortened V by 4 bases and J by 4 bases, and 8 bases separated the two germline ends. This CDR3 is 13 amino acids long. The CDR3: CASSSQGNQPQHF. DNA for the CDR3: TGTGCCAGTAGTAGTCAGGGGAATCAGCCCCAGCATTTT.

The rearrangement joins TRBV28 to TRBJ1-5; D gene uncertain. Germline assignment: CDR1 MDHEN and CDR2 SYDVKM. Trimming cost V 6 bases and J 2 bases, with 11 bases left between them. This CDR3 is built from 14 residues. CDR3 protein: CASSQRIGNQPQHF. In nucleotides, the CDR3 is TGTGCCAGCAGCCAGCGGATCGGCAATCAGCCCCAGCATTTT.

This chain uses TRBV6-5 with TRBJ1-2, with a tentative D call TRBD1 (6 bases). The CDR3 has 14 residues. V was clipped by 6 bases and J by 2 bases, with 13 bases between them. The germline V gene encodes CDR1 MNHEY and CDR2 SVGAGI. CDR3 DNA: TGTGCCAGCAGATCCCCGGGACAAAACTATGGCTACACCTTC. Its translation is CASRSPGQNYGYTF.

This clonotype showed up just once. The V gene is TRBV6-1, the J gene TRBJ2-5; D is unresolved. CDR1 MNHNS and CDR2 SASEGT come from the germline V gene. V was cut by 4 bases and J by 1 base, with 7 bases left in between. This CDR3 region has 13 residues. The CDR3 DNA follows: TGTGCCAGCAGTGGCAGGCTCCAAGAGACCCAGTACTTC. Its protein is CASSGRLQETQYF.

The genes are TRBV29-1 and TRBJ2-1, with TRBD2 matching 9 bases. Germline CDR1 reads SQVTM; CDR2 reads ANQGSEA. The CDR3 runs to 12 residues. With 7 bases clipped from V and 15 bases from J, the junction kept 13 bases outside the gene matches. The CDR3 loop is CSAGRGGHQRFF. The CDR3 region has the DNA TGCAGCGCCGGGCGGGGGGGGCACCAGCGGTTCTTC.

The chain has TRBV4-3 and TRBJ2-3; 7 positions match TRBD2. Germline V gene data show CDR1 as LGHNA and CDR2 as YSLEER. The CDR3 length is 16 residues. J gave up 2 bases and V 1 base, and 6 bases lay outside the gene matches. DNA for the CDR3: TGCGCCAGCAGCCAAGCACAACTAGCGCCCACAGATACGCAGTATTTT. This gives the protein CASSQAQLAPTDTQYF.